The rows below give T cell receptor beta chains drawn from one sample of a study of blood T cell repertoires in COVID-19. The protocol was immunoSEQ multiplex PCR, while the TCRdb copy is restricted to in-frame clones and leaves out a portion. This table holds fewer than 150,000 clones, over 80% found once. Sequencing input: PBMCs or T cells enriched from blood (not recorded which). These receptors all come from a man aged 25-45 years who had recovered from COVID-19. Each CDR3 is given with its conserved first and last residue. D genes are given only for firm matches. Only some rows state a clone size, as once, few, many or a class for expanded clones.

J gene: TRBJ1-2; clone size: NA; V gene: TRBV6-5; D gene: TRBD1; CDR3 DNA: TGTGCCAGCAGTTACCAGGGACAGATGGATGGCTACACCTTC; CDR3 protein: CASSYQGQMDGYTF
J gene: TRBJ1-5; clone size: few; V gene: TRBV2; D gene: NA; CDR3 DNA: TGTGCCAGCAGTGAAGGGACAGAGAGCAATCAGCCCCAGCATTTT; CDR3 protein: CASSEGTESNQPQHF
J gene: TRBJ2-3; clone size: NA; V gene: TRBV30; D gene: TRBD1; CDR3 DNA: TGTGCCTGGAGTACCATTCGACAGGGGGGTTTAAGGCAGTATTTT; CDR3 protein: CAWSTIRQGGLRQYF
J gene: TRBJ2-7; clone size: NA; V gene: TRBV5-6; D gene: TRBD1; CDR3 DNA: TGTGCCAGCAGCATCCAGGGACAGGCCTACGAGCAGTACTTC; CDR3 protein: CASSIQGQAYEQYF
J gene: TRBJ2-2; clone size: few; V gene: TRBV5-1; D gene: NA; CDR3 DNA: TGCGCCAGCAGCTTGGGGACTCGGGCGAACACCGGGGAGCTGTTTTTT; CDR3 protein: CASSLGTRANTGELFF
J gene: TRBJ2-1; clone size: NA; V gene: TRBV7-6; D gene: TRBD2; CDR3 DNA: TGTGCCAGCAGCTTAGCGCCTAGCGGGGGGTACAATGAGCAGTTCTTC; CDR3 protein: CASSLAPSGGYNEQFF
J gene: TRBJ2-5; clone size: NA; V gene: TRBV6-1; D gene: NA; CDR3 DNA: TGTGCCAGCAGTGAATGGGGGGAAGGGGTAGAGACCCAGTACTTC; CDR3 protein: CASSEWGEGVETQYF
J gene: TRBJ2-2; clone size: NA; V gene: TRBV11-2; D gene: TRBD1; CDR3 DNA: TGTGCCAGCAGCACAGGGGGCATAGGCACCGGGGAGCTGTTTTTT; CDR3 protein: CASSTGGIGTGELFF
J gene: TRBJ1-2; clone size: NA; V gene: TRBV12-3/TRBV12-4; D gene: NA; CDR3 DNA: TGTGCCAGCAGTTTTACTTCAGGTAATGGCTACACCTTC; CDR3 protein: CASSFTSGNGYTF
J gene: TRBJ2-5; clone size: few; V gene: TRBV15; D gene: NA; CDR3 DNA: TGTGCCACCAGCAGAGCACCGGGGGAGACCCAGTACTTC; CDR3 protein: CATSRAPGETQYF
J gene: TRBJ2-7; clone size: once; V gene: TRBV11-2; D gene: TRBD1; CDR3 DNA: TGTGCCAGCAGCAGAGAACCGGGACAGGGAACCTACGAGCAGTACTTC; CDR3 protein: CASSREPGQGTYEQYF
J gene: TRBJ2-3; clone size: NA; V gene: TRBV19; D gene: NA; CDR3 DNA: TGTGCCAGTAGTATAGGGCCTGGGGGCTCAGATACGCAGTATTTT; CDR3 protein: CASSIGPGGSDTQYF
J gene: TRBJ2-3; clone size: once; V gene: TRBV5-1; D gene: NA; CDR3 DNA: TGCGCCAGCAGCTTGGTAACAGGGAGAACAGATACGCAGTATTTT; CDR3 protein: CASSLVTGRTDTQYF
J gene: TRBJ1-4; clone size: NA; V gene: TRBV14; D gene: TRBD1; CDR3 DNA: TGTGCCAGCAGCCCACCGGGACAGGGACCCGAAAAACTGTTTTTT; CDR3 protein: CASSPPGQGPEKLFF
J gene: TRBJ2-2; clone size: NA; V gene: TRBV2; D gene: TRBD1; CDR3 DNA: TGTGCCAGCAGTGGACAGGGGTCAACCGGGGAGCTGTTTTTT; CDR3 protein: CASSGQGSTGELFF
J gene: TRBJ1-2; clone size: NA; V gene: TRBV11-2; D gene: NA; CDR3 DNA: TGTGCCAGCAGCCTAAGGGTTACTAGGAACGACTTCTACACCTTC; CDR3 protein: CASSLRVTRNDFYTF
J gene: TRBJ1-6; clone size: once; V gene: TRBV2; D gene: TRBD1; CDR3 DNA: TGTGCCAGCAGTCGGACAGGGGGCAAGGCCTCCTATAATTCACCCCTCCACTTT; CDR3 protein: CASSRTGGKASYNSPLHF
J gene: TRBJ2-1; clone size: NA; V gene: TRBV6-4; D gene: TRBD1; CDR3 DNA: TGTGCCAGCCGTGGGACAGGGGATGGACGGGATGAGCAGTTCTTC; CDR3 protein: CASRGTGDGRDEQFF
J gene: TRBJ1-1; clone size: NA; V gene: TRBV6-5; D gene: TRBD1; CDR3 DNA: TGTGCCAGCAGTTACCGGACAGGGGGAGAAGCTTTCTTT; CDR3 protein: CASSYRTGGEAFF
J gene: TRBJ2-3; clone size: NA; V gene: TRBV19; D gene: TRBD2; CDR3 DNA: TGTGCCAGTAGTTTGACCCCGGGGGGTACGCAGTATTTT; CDR3 protein: CASSLTPGGTQYF
J gene: TRBJ2-7; clone size: NA; V gene: TRBV18; D gene: NA; CDR3 DNA: TGTGCCAGCTCCCCGGGCGGACAAGGGGAGCAGTACTTC; CDR3 protein: CASSPGGQGEQYF
J gene: TRBJ1-2; clone size: NA; V gene: TRBV4-1; D gene: TRBD1; CDR3 DNA: TGCGCCAGCACTGATCGGACAGGGCTGGGTGGCTACACCTTC; CDR3 protein: CASTDRTGLGGYTF
J gene: TRBJ2-5; clone size: NA; V gene: TRBV13; D gene: TRBD1; CDR3 DNA: TGTGCCAGCAGCATAACCGGGACAGGGCAAGAGACCCAGTACTTC; CDR3 protein: CASSITGTGQETQYF
J gene: TRBJ1-6; clone size: NA; V gene: TRBV5-1; D gene: NA; CDR3 DNA: TGCGCCAGCAGCCCGGACTCTTCCGGGAATTCACCCCTCCACTTT; CDR3 protein: CASSPDSSGNSPLHF
J gene: TRBJ1-3; clone size: NA; V gene: TRBV9; D gene: NA; CDR3 DNA: TGTGCCAGCAGCGCCCGGGAGAGGGCAGGGTCGGGAAACACCATATATTTT; CDR3 protein: CASSARERAGSGNTIYF
J gene: TRBJ2-3; clone size: few; V gene: TRBV7-2; D gene: NA; CDR3 DNA: TGTGCCAGCAGCTTAAGACAGGCTAACACAGATACGCAGTATTTT; CDR3 protein: CASSLRQANTDTQYF
J gene: TRBJ1-1; clone size: NA; V gene: TRBV5-1; D gene: NA; CDR3 DNA: TGCGCCAGCAGCGAGCAGGACATCCGTTCTGAAGCTTTCTTT; CDR3 protein: CASSEQDIRSEAFF
J gene: TRBJ1-6; clone size: once; V gene: TRBV10-2; D gene: NA; CDR3 DNA: TGCGCCAGCAGAAATGACCCGGCGGGGGATTCACCCCTCCACTTT; CDR3 protein: CASRNDPAGDSPLHF
J gene: TRBJ1-1; clone size: NA; V gene: TRBV6-5; D gene: NA; CDR3 DNA: TGTGCCAGCAGTTACTCCTGGGGAGATCACACTGAAGCTTTCTTT; CDR3 protein: CASSYSWGDHTEAFF
J gene: TRBJ2-5; clone size: NA; V gene: TRBV9; D gene: TRBD2; CDR3 DNA: TGTGCCAGCAGCGTATGGTCTAGCGGTGAAGAGACCCAGTACTTC; CDR3 protein: CASSVWSSGEETQYF
J gene: TRBJ1-5; clone size: NA; V gene: TRBV19; D gene: NA; CDR3 DNA: TGTGCCAGTAGTTACGACACGTATCCCAATCAGCCCCAGCATTTT; CDR3 protein: CASSYDTYPNQPQHF
J gene: TRBJ1-1; clone size: NA; V gene: TRBV5-1; D gene: NA; CDR3 DNA: TGCGCCAGCAGCTGGGTGTCAGGGTCGAACACTGAAGCTTTCTTT; CDR3 protein: CASSWVSGSNTEAFF
J gene: TRBJ1-2; clone size: NA; V gene: TRBV7-9; D gene: TRBD1; CDR3 DNA: TGTGCCAGCAGTACCAAGGGGGCTTGGGGCTACACCTTC; CDR3 protein: CASSTKGAWGYTF
J gene: TRBJ2-1; clone size: NA; V gene: TRBV6-5; D gene: TRBD2; CDR3 DNA: TGTGCCAGCAGTACCTTAGCGGGGGGGTACAATGAGCAGTTCTTC; CDR3 protein: CASSTLAGGYNEQFF
J gene: TRBJ2-3; clone size: NA; V gene: TRBV5-1; D gene: NA; CDR3 DNA: TGCGCCAGCAGCTTGGGGGCCTTAGGTACAGATACGCAGTATTTT; CDR3 protein: CASSLGALGTDTQYF
J gene: TRBJ1-6; clone size: once; V gene: TRBV2; D gene: TRBD1; CDR3 DNA: TGTGCCAGCAGTGAAAGTGGGACAGGGGGCGCAAATTCACCCCTCCACTTT; CDR3 protein: CASSESGTGGANSPLHF
J gene: TRBJ2-3; clone size: NA; V gene: TRBV7-2; D gene: TRBD2; CDR3 DNA: TGTGCCAGCAGCTTACCGGGGGGGGCAAATACAGATACGCAGTATTTT; CDR3 protein: CASSLPGGANTDTQYF
J gene: TRBJ1-1; clone size: NA; V gene: TRBV14; D gene: NA; CDR3 DNA: TGTGCCAGCAGCCCATACCGGGGGACTTTGAACACTGAAGCTTTCTTT; CDR3 protein: CASSPYRGTLNTEAFF
J gene: TRBJ2-2; clone size: NA; V gene: TRBV6-1; D gene: TRBD1; CDR3 DNA: TGTGCCAGCAGTGAAGCGGGGACAGGGAACACCGGGGAGCTGTTTTTT; CDR3 protein: CASSEAGTGNTGELFF
J gene: TRBJ2-1; clone size: NA; V gene: TRBV2; D gene: NA; CDR3 DNA: TGTGCCAGCAGTGGACTCAATGAGCAGTTCTTC; CDR3 protein: CASSGLNEQFF
J gene: TRBJ2-1; clone size: NA; V gene: TRBV3-1/TRBV3-2; D gene: TRBD2; CDR3 DNA: TGTGCCAGCAGCCAAGATTTGGCTAGCGGGAGCTACAATGAGCAGTTCTTC; CDR3 protein: CASSQDLASGSYNEQFF
J gene: TRBJ2-1; clone size: once; V gene: TRBV5-1; D gene: TRBD1; CDR3 DNA: TGCGCCAGCAGCAAGAGACCGGGACAGGGCCCAAATGAGCAGTTCTTC; CDR3 protein: CASSKRPGQGPNEQFF
J gene: TRBJ2-5; clone size: once; V gene: TRBV5-1; D gene: TRBD2; CDR3 DNA: TGCGCCAGCAGCATCGGGACTAGCGGGGGGAGGGAGACCCAGTACTTC; CDR3 protein: CASSIGTSGGRETQYF
J gene: TRBJ1-3; clone size: NA; V gene: TRBV3-1/TRBV3-2; D gene: NA; CDR3 DNA: TGTGCCAGCAGCCGGTGGCAGGCAGACAGAAACACCATATATTTT; CDR3 protein: CASSRWQADRNTIYF
J gene: TRBJ1-5; clone size: NA; V gene: TRBV2; D gene: NA; CDR3 DNA: TGTGCCAGCGGGCTCCGGGATAACAATCAGCCCCAGCATTTT; CDR3 protein: CASGLRDNNQPQHF
J gene: TRBJ2-5; clone size: NA; V gene: TRBV5-5; D gene: TRBD2; CDR3 DNA: TGTGCCAGCAGCTGGGGACTAGCGGTCGAGACCCAGTACTTC; CDR3 protein: CASSWGLAVETQYF
J gene: TRBJ1-2; clone size: NA; V gene: TRBV5-8; D gene: NA; CDR3 DNA: TGTGCCAGCAGCTTGGGGCGACAGATTCATAACTATGGCTACACCTTC; CDR3 protein: CASSLGRQIHNYGYTF
J gene: TRBJ2-7; clone size: few; V gene: TRBV3-1/TRBV3-2; D gene: TRBD1; CDR3 DNA: TGTGCCAGCAGCCAAAGGCAGGGGGCGAACGAGCAGTACTTC; CDR3 protein: CASSQRQGANEQYF
J gene: TRBJ1-5; clone size: NA; V gene: TRBV10-3; D gene: NA; CDR3 DNA: TGTGCCATCGGGACAAGCAATCAGCCCCAGCATTTT; CDR3 protein: CAIGTSNQPQHF